Below, 27 T cell receptor beta chains from the same sample are listed, as sequenced in a study of blood T cell repertoires in COVID-19. Measured with immunoSEQ multiplex PCR; TCRdb has only the in-frame clones, and not every one. The table includes tens of thousands of clones, more than 75% detected once. The sequenced sample consisted of PBMCs or T cells enriched from blood (not recorded which). These receptors were taken from a woman between 40 and 50 years old who had recovered from COVID-19.

This clone occurred a few times. The chain uses TRBV5-8 and TRBJ1-5; 9 bases are shared with TRBD1. The CDR3 is 16 amino acids. CDR1 is SGHTS, CDR2 YDEGEE, per germline. The ends lost 5 bases at V and 5 bases at J; junction bases unmatched: 11. The DNA of the CDR3 is TGTGCCAGCAGGCTTGAGACAGGGGGACGGTATCAGCCCCAGCATTTT. Translation: CASRLETGGRYQPQHF.

The genes are TRBV15 and TRBJ1-2; D gene uncertain. Trimming took 3 bases from V and 2 from J, leaving 19 bases between them. In germline, CDR1 is LNHNV, CDR2 YYDKDF (reference sequence). The CDR3 sequence is 17 residues long. CDR3 protein: CATSRFRGRDGNYGYTF. DNA of the CDR3: TGTGCCACCAGCAGGTTCAGAGGGCGCGACGGAAACTATGGCTACACCTTC.

The CDR3 nucleotides read TGTGCCAGCAGCCCCCGGACAGGGGGATTAACCGGGGAGCTGTTTTTT. It yields the protein CASSPRTGGLTGELFF. The chain has TRBV7-9 and TRBJ2-2, with 10 bases fitting TRBD1. The length of the CDR3 is 16 residues. Trimming removed 5 bases from V and 5 bases from J; junction bases left unmatched: 8. Germline lookup yields CDR1 SEHNR and CDR2 FQNEAQ (reference sequence). Drawing the rest from reference TRBV7-9 and TRBJ2-2, the complete variable domain is DTGVSQNPRHKITKRGQNVTFRCDPISEHNRLYWYRQTLGQGPEFLTYFQNEAQLEKSRLLSDRFSAERPKGSFSTLEIQRTEQGDSAMYLCASSPRTGGLTGELFFGEGSRLTVL.

This chain connects TRBV9 to TRBJ1-6; TRBD1 is a possible D gene (6 bases). Germline CDR1 is SGDLS and CDR2 is YYNGEE. The CDR3 consists of 14 residues. Trimming left V 4 bases short and J 9 bases short, with 14 bases between. The CDR3 is CASSPQTGPSPLHF. The DNA for the CDR3 is TGTGCCAGCAGCCCCCAGACAGGTCCTTCACCCCTCCACTTT.

This chain joins TRBV11-2 and TRBJ1-3; D is undetermined. Trimming cost V 7 bases and J 0 bases, with 7 bases left between them. Germline CDR1 is SGHAT and CDR2 is FQNNGV. This CDR3 has 13 residues. As DNA, the CDR3 is TGTGCCAGCAACCCCAGCTCTGGAAACACCATATATTTT. This gives the protein CASNPSSGNTIYF.

This clone appeared a few times. J is TRBJ2-6 and V is TRBV6-5; 7 bases fit TRBD1. The CDR3 runs to 15 residues. The germline gives CDR1 MNHEY, CDR2 SVGAGI. V trimming: 10 bases; J trimming: 2 bases; junction bases outside the gene matches: 8. CDR3: CAITATGTGANVLTF. The CDR3 DNA reads TGTGCCATAACCGCGACAGGGACTGGGGCCAACGTCCTGACTTTC.

This clone was picked up one time. V gene TRBV29-1 combines with J gene TRBJ1-2, with a weak D call TRBD1 (6 bases). V lost 4 bases and J 7 bases, leaving 16 bases between the germline ends. Germline CDR1 is SQVTM and CDR2 is ANQGSEA. The CDR3 spans 13 residues. This CDR3 is CSVVSPGAIGYTF. The CDR3 nucleotides are TGCAGCGTTGTGTCACCAGGGGCTATTGGCTACACCTTC.

This clone has a single count. The chain has TRBV19 and TRBJ1-5, with 7 bases matching TRBD1. Trimming took 3 bases from V and 3 from J; bases not matched to a gene: 11. This CDR3 comprises 17 residues. The germline V gene encodes CDR1 LNHDA and CDR2 SQIVND (reference sequence). In nucleotides, the CDR3 is TGTGCCAGTAGTATGCAGTTAATGGGACAGAACAATCAGCCCCAGCATTTT. This sequence encodes CASSMQLMGQNNQPQHF.

This chain joins TRBV11-3 and TRBJ1-3, with D perhaps TRBD1 (6 bases). Per the germline V gene, CDR1 is SGHNT and CDR2 is YENEEA. Trimming left V 5 bases short and J 4 bases short, with 15 bases between. The CDR3 has 15 amino acids. The chain's CDR3 is CASSHRGTMGNTIYF. The CDR3 DNA reads as TGTGCCAGCAGCCATAGGGGGACAATGGGAAACACCATATATTTT.

This sequence joins TRBV6-5 and TRBJ2-7; D is perhaps TRBD1 (6 bases). The CDR3 totals 15 residues. Germline assignment: CDR1 MNHEY and CDR2 SVGAGI. The V gene lost 5 bases and the J gene lost 3 bases, with 17 bases spanning the gap. CDR3 residues: CASSKDRRTIYEQYF. The CDR3 DNA follows: TGTGCCAGCAGTAAGGACAGACGAACAATCTACGAGCAGTACTTC.

This chain joins TRBV24-1 and TRBJ1-5; D possibly corresponds to TRBD1 (5 bases). Germline-derived CDR1 and CDR2 are KGHDR and SFDVKD. This CDR3 region has 14 residues. Deletions cut 4 bases from V and 7 bases from J, with 13 bases between. The CDR3 nucleotides read TGTGCCACCAGTGACTCGTCAGGGTACCAGCCCCAGCATTTT. Protein: CATSDSSGYQPQHF.

The chain joins TRBV7-6 to TRBJ2-5; 12 bases map to TRBD1. There are 15 residues in the CDR3. CDR1 and CDR2 (germline): SGHVS, FNYEAQ. V shed 8 bases, J shed 5 bases, and the junction held 9 bases outside the gene matches. The CDR3 region has the DNA TGTGCCAGCGGCCAGGGGACAGGGGGCTTGGAGACCCAGTACTTC. As protein: CASGQGTGGLETQYF.

A few counts support this clone. This chain links TRBV10-2 with TRBJ1-3, with no clear D. V was clipped by 4 bases and J by 0 bases, with 13 bases between them. CDR1 WSHSY and CDR2 SAAADI come from the germline V gene. The CDR3 has 16 residues. The CDR3 nucleotides read TGCGCCAGCAGTGGCAGGTTCTCTCACTCTGGAAACACCATATATTTT. Translated: CASSGRFSHSGNTIYF.

The rearrangement uses TRBV13 and TRBJ1-1; TRBD1 matches at 7 bases. Trimming removed 5 bases from V and 1 base from J; junction bases left unmatched: 7. The CDR3 runs to 15 residues. Germline V gene lookup returns CDR1 PRHDT and CDR2 FYEKMQ (reference sequence). CDR3: CASSPGTAENTEAFF. The CDR3 region has the DNA TGTGCCAGCAGCCCAGGGACAGCCGAGAACACTGAAGCTTTCTTT. The full variable domain, with the rest looked up from reference TRBV13 and TRBJ1-1, is AAGVIQSPRHLIKEKRETATLKCYPIPRHDTVYWYQQGPGQDPQFLISFYEKMQSDKGSIPDRFSAQQFSDYHSELNMSSLELGDSALYFCASSPGTAENTEAFFGQGTRLTVV.

The rearrangement links TRBV10-2 to TRBJ2-1, with TRBD1 matching over 7 bases. This CDR3 has 17 amino acids. The V segment lost 10 bases and the J segment 0 bases; nucleotides outside the gene matches: 15. The V gene's germline CDR1 is WSHSY and CDR2 SAAADI. CDR3 in amino acids: CAISGTANPSSYNEQFF. The CDR3 DNA reads TGCGCCATCTCCGGGACAGCAAACCCGAGCTCCTACAATGAGCAGTTCTTC.

V is TRBV25-1 and J is TRBJ1-2; 9 bases match TRBD1. Germline CDR1 reads MGHDK; CDR2 reads SYGVNS. The trim removed 8 bases at V and 6 bases at J, leaving 4 bases unmatched. This CDR3 contains 12 residues. CDR3 loop: CASAGTGNGYTF. CDR3 DNA sequence: TGTGCCAGCGCCGGGACAGGGAATGGCTACACCTTC.

The V call is TRBV19, the J call TRBJ2-3; 13 positions match TRBD2. Germline trimming cut 7 bases from V and 0 bases from J; bases unmatched to any gene: 16. Germline CDR1 reads LNHDA; CDR2 reads SQIVND (reference sequence). The length of the CDR3 is 20 residues. This CDR3 reads CASTNVPLGLAGPSTDTQYF. For the CDR3, the DNA is TGTGCCAGTACGAACGTCCCCCTGGGACTAGCGGGACCCAGCACAGATACGCAGTATTTT. The full variable domain, rest sourced from reference TRBV19 and TRBJ2-3, is DGGITQSPKYLFRKEGQNVTLSCEQNLNHDAMYWYRQDPGQGLRLIYYSQIVNDFQKGDIAEGYSVSREKKESFPLTVTSAQKNPTAFYLCASTNVPLGLAGPSTDTQYFGPGTRLTVL.

This chain connects TRBV11-3 to TRBJ2-1, with D possibly TRBD2 on 6 matching bases. Looked up from germline, CDR1 is SGHNT and CDR2 is YENEEA. There are 15 residues in the CDR3. Trimming pared 0 bases from V and 12 bases from J, leaving 18 bases between. CDR3: CASSLDETAGGGQFF. For the CDR3, the DNA is TGTGCCAGCAGCTTAGACGAGACAGCGGGTGGGGGGCAGTTCTTC.

This chain links TRBV15 with TRBJ1-2; the match to TRBD1 covers 10 bases. CDR3 length: 16 amino acids. CDR1 LNHNV and CDR2 YYDKDF come from the germline V gene (reference sequence). J lost 4 bases, V lost 0 bases, and 5 bases had no gene match. As DNA, the CDR3 is TGTGCCACCAGCAGAGATAGGGGACAGGGGCTCTATGGCTACACCTTC. This translates into CATSRDRGQGLYGYTF.

The chain is built from TRBV18 and TRBJ2-3, with D perhaps TRBD2 (7 bases). Per the germline V gene, CDR1 is KGHSH and CDR2 is LQKENI. The CDR3 is 15 residues long. V lost 3 bases and J lost 2, with 12 bases in between. The CDR3 is CASSPPGGPTDTQYF. Here the CDR3 DNA reads TGTGCCAGCTCACCTCCGGGGGGCCCCACAGATACGCAGTATTTT. The variable domain in full, with the rest retrieved from reference TRBV18 and TRBJ2-3, is NAGVMQNPRHLVRRRGQEARLRCSPMKGHSHVYWYRQLPEEGLKFMVYLQKENIIDESGMPKERFSAEFPKEGPSILRIQQVVRGDSAAYFCASSPPGGPTDTQYFGPGTRLTVL.

The chain links TRBV14 to TRBJ1-2; D remains unclear. From germline, CDR1 is SGHDN and CDR2 FVKESK. CDR3 size: 15 residues. V dropped 8 bases and J dropped 4 bases, with 20 bases sitting between them. The chain's CDR3 is CASAPKEEIFYGYTF. The CDR3 region has the DNA TGTGCCAGCGCCCCAAAGGAGGAAATCTTCTATGGCTACACCTTC. The whole variable domain, filled in from reference TRBV14 and TRBJ1-2, reads EAGVTQFPSHSVIEKGQTVTLRCDPISGHDNLYWYRRVMGKEIKFLLHFVKESKQDESGMPNNRFLAERTGGTYSTLKVQPAELEDSGVYFCASAPKEEIFYGYTFGSGTRLTVV.

This CDR3 is CASSSYRGLGSTEAFF. The CDR3 nucleotides are TGTGCCAGCAGCTCTTACAGGGGGTTGGGGAGCACTGAAGCTTTCTTT. The chain couples TRBV11-2 to TRBJ1-1, with 8 nucleotides matching TRBD1. Germline V gene data show CDR1 as SGHAT and CDR2 as FQNNGV. The trim removed 4 bases at V and 4 bases at J, leaving 11 bases unmatched. This CDR3 spans 16 amino acids.

The V gene is TRBV5-4, the J gene TRBJ1-2, with D perhaps matching TRBD1 (6 bases). Trimming took off 1 base at V and 4 bases at J, with 17 bases between the two ends. This CDR3 is built from 16 residues. The V gene's germline CDR1 is SGHNT and CDR2 YYREEE (reference sequence). CDR3 protein: CASSLSALDRFYGYTF. CDR3 DNA sequence: TGTGCCAGCAGCTTGTCGGCCTTGGACAGATTCTATGGCTACACCTTC.

The gene calls are TRBV10-3 and TRBJ1-5, with 7 bases that match TRBD1. The CDR3 has 14 amino acids. Germline CDR1 reads ENHRY; CDR2 reads SYGVKD. V was clipped by 5 bases and J by 5 bases; unmatched bases: 6. The CDR3 region has the DNA TGTGCCATCAGTCTAGACAGGGTAGATCAGCCCCAGCATTTT. Its protein is CAISLDRVDQPQHF.

This chain joins TRBV7-6 and TRBJ2-7, with TRBD2 matching over 11 bases. The CDR3 consists of 16 residues. Per the germline V gene, CDR1 is SGHVS and CDR2 is FNYEAQ. The junction had 8 bases not matched to a gene; V was cut back by 5 bases and J by 2 bases. CDR3 nucleotides: TGTGCCAGCAGCCCATCGGGACTAGCGGAAGCCTACGAGCAGTACTTC. This encodes CASSPSGLAEAYEQYF.

V and J are TRBV5-6 and TRBJ1-1; 8 bases match TRBD1. The V gene's germline CDR1 is SGHDT and CDR2 YYEEEE. The CDR3 runs 15 residues. The ends lost 5 bases at V and 0 bases at J; junction bases unmatched: 6. CDR3 sequence (DNA): TGTGCCAGCAGAGAACAGGGGGGGATGAACACTGAAGCTTTCTTT. This gives the protein CASREQGGMNTEAFF. Supplemented by reference TRBV5-6 and TRBJ1-1, the full variable domain reads DAGVTQSPTHLIKTRGQQVTLRCSPKSGHDTVSWYQQALGQGPQFIFQYYEEEERQRGNFPDRFSGHQFPNYSSELNVNALLLGDSALYLCASREQGGMNTEAFFGQGTRLTVV.

The chain combines TRBV13 with TRBJ1-2; unclear D gene. This CDR3 has 14 amino acids. Per germline, CDR1 PRHDT and CDR2 FYEKMQ (reference sequence). The ends were cut back, 5 bases at V and 4 bases at J, with 14 bases in the middle. The CDR3 loop reads CASSTGEKRYGYTF. As DNA, the CDR3 is TGTGCCAGCAGCACCGGGGAGAAGCGCTATGGCTACACCTTC.